The 10 T cell receptor beta chains in this list originate from one sample, sequenced in a study of T cell responses to AZD1222 COVID-19 vaccine. TCRdb's copy holds only in-frame clones and misses some; the assay was immunoSEQ multiplex PCR. The sample lists approximately 120,000 clones, approximately 94% occurring once. The sequences come from peripheral blood, collected on day 0 of AZD1222 vaccination. Receptor source: an adult in good health.

The chain links TRBV28 to TRBJ1-6, with 8 bases that match TRBD1. Germline V gives CDR1 MDHEN, CDR2 SYDVKM. The CDR3 totals 18 residues. V trimming: 6 bases; J trimming: 0 bases; junction bases outside the gene matches: 10. CDR3 amino acids: CASSPPDRVLSYNSPLHF. As DNA, the CDR3 is TGTGCCAGCAGCCCCCCGGACAGGGTCCTCTCCTATAATTCACCCCTCCACTTT.

The V and J genes are TRBV28 and TRBJ2-2; 11 bases align to TRBD2. Germline CDR1 MDHEN, CDR2 SYDVKM. This CDR3 has 16 amino acids. The V segment lost 7 bases and the J segment 3 bases; nucleotides outside the gene matches: 7. The CDR3 loop is CASTQLAGVYTGELFF. CDR3 in DNA: TGTGCCAGCACCCAACTAGCGGGAGTTTACACCGGGGAGCTGTTTTTT.

This clone was seen once. The chain has TRBV6-1 and TRBJ1-4; D is unclear. Per the germline V gene, CDR1 is MNHNS and CDR2 is SASEGT. The CDR3 loop spans 13 amino acids. V lost 1 base, J lost 8 bases, and 8 bases lay in between. DNA of the CDR3: TGTGCCAGCAGTGAAGTCCGTGGGGAAAAACTGTTTTTT. Its translation is CASSEVRGEKLFF.

The rearrangement joins TRBV11-3 to TRBJ2-1; D is possibly TRBD2 (7 bases). The CDR3 is made up of 15 amino acids. CDR1 SGHNT and CDR2 YENEEA come from the germline V gene. V gave up 3 bases and J gave up 9 bases, with 18 bases separating them. CDR3 in amino acids: CASSLDPGGHGEQFF. The CDR3 nucleotides read TGTGCCAGCAGCTTGGACCCCGGGGGGCACGGTGAGCAGTTCTTC.

This chain uses TRBV7-2 with TRBJ1-5; D gene unclear. CDR1 is SGHTA and CDR2 is FQGNSA in the germline V gene. This CDR3 has 13 residues. Between the trimmed V and J ends, which lost 5 bases and 0 bases, there was a span of 5 bases. CDR3 amino acids: CASSPFSNQPQHF. The CDR3 DNA is TGTGCCAGCAGCCCATTTAGCAATCAGCCCCAGCATTTT.

The V call is TRBV29-1, the J call TRBJ2-7, with TRBD2 matching 9 bases. CDR1 is SQVTM and CDR2 is ANQGSEA in the germline V gene. This CDR3 has 12 amino acids. J gave up 5 bases and V 3 bases, and 2 bases lay outside the gene matches. CDR3 sequence: CSVETSGDEQYF. CDR3 DNA: TGCAGCGTTGAGACTAGCGGTGACGAGCAGTACTTC.

The J gene is TRBJ1-6, the V gene TRBV28, with D uncertain. Germline lookup yields CDR1 MDHEN and CDR2 SYDVKM. The CDR3 is 15 residues long. Trimming removed 5 bases at V and 7 bases at J, with 15 bases between. The CDR3 DNA follows: TGTGCCAGCAGTCCCTTGAAGGGTATCAATTCACCCCTCCACTTT. This gives the protein CASSPLKGINSPLHF. Complete variable domain (other parts from reference TRBV28 and TRBJ1-6): DVKVTQSSRYLVKRTGEKVFLECVQDMDHENMFWYRQDPGLGLRLIYFSYDVKMKEKGDIPEGYSVSREKKERFSLILESASTNQTSMYLCASSPLKGINSPLHFGNGTRLTVT.

This chain links TRBV6-5 with TRBJ2-2; no clear D. Trimming shortened V by 6 bases and J by 8 bases, and 7 bases separated the two germline ends. The CDR3 runs 11 residues. Germline lookup yields CDR1 MNHEY and CDR2 SVGAGI. The chain's CDR3 is CASRVSGELFF. CDR3 bases: TGTGCCAGCAGGGTAAGTGGGGAGCTGTTTTTT.

The chain uses TRBV15 and TRBJ1-4; possible D gene TRBD1, 6 bases. The CDR3 spans 18 residues. V dropped 6 bases and J dropped 5 bases, with 25 bases sitting between them. CDR1 and CDR2 from the germline V gene are LNHNV and YYDKDF (reference sequence). The CDR3 protein is CATRGGGRTLAGNEKLFF. For the CDR3, the DNA is TGTGCCACCAGAGGGGGGGGGAGAACCCTCGCCGGAAATGAAAAACTGTTTTTT. The full variable domain, its missing parts supplied by reference TRBV15 and TRBJ1-4, is DAMVIQNPRYQVTQFGKPVTLSCSQTLNHNVMYWYQQKSSQAPKLLFHYYDKDFNNEADTPDNFQSRRPNTSFCFLDIRSPGLGDTAMYLCATRGGGRTLAGNEKLFFGSGTQLSVL.

V and J are TRBV27 and TRBJ2-3, with D hard to call. Trimming stripped 2 bases from V and 2 bases from J, with 5 bases between. CDR3 length: 13 amino acids. The V gene's germline CDR1 is MNHEY and CDR2 SMNVEV (reference sequence). CDR3 loop: CASSLLITDTQYF. Written as DNA, the CDR3 is TGTGCCAGCAGTTTACTTATCACAGATACGCAGTATTTT.